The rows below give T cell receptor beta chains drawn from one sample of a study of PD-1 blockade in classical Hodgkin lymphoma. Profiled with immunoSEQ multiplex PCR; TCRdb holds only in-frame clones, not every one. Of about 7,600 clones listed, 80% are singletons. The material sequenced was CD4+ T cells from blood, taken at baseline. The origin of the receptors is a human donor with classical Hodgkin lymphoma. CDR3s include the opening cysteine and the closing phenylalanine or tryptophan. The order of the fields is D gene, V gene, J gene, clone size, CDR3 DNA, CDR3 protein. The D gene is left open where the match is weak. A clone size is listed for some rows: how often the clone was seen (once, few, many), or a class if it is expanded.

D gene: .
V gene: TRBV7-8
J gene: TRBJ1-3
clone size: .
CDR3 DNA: TGTGCCAGCAGCGCCGCAGGGGTAAGAGGAAACACCATATATTTT
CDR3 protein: CASSAAGVRGNTIYF

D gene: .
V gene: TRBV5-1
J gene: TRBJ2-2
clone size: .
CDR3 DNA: TGCGCCAGCAGCATCCAGGGTACCGGGGAGCTGTTTTTT
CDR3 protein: CASSIQGTGELFF

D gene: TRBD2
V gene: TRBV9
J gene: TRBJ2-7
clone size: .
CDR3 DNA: TGTGCCAGCAGCGTGGGACTAGCGGACTCCTACGAGCAGTACTTC
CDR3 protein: CASSVGLADSYEQYF

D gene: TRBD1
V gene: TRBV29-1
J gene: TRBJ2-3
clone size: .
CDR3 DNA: TGCAGCGTCGGGGGCTACGGGACAGGAGATACGCAGTATTTT
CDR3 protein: CSVGGYGTGDTQYF

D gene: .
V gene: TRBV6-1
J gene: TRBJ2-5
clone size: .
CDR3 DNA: TGTGCCAGCAGTGAAGAGGGGGGGAGACTTGGTGGAAAGACCCAGTACTTC
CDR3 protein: CASSEEGGRLGGKTQYF

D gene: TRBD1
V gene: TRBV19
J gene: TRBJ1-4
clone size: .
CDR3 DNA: TGTGCCAGTAGTCTTCCGGGACAGGGGAATGAAAAACTGTTTTTT
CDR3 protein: CASSLPGQGNEKLFF

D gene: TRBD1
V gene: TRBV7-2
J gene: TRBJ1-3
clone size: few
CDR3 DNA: TGTGCCAGCAGCACCACAGGGGGCTCTGGAAACACCATATATTTT
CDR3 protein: CASSTTGGSGNTIYF

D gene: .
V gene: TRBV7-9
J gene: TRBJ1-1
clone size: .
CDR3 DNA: TGTGCCAGCAGCTTACGTCCCACATTTAACACTGAAGCTTTCTTT
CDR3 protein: CASSLRPTFNTEAFF

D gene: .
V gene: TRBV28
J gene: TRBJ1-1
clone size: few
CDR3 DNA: TGTGCCAGCAGTTTCTTATGGAGAAACACTGAAGCTTTCTTT
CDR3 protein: CASSFLWRNTEAFF

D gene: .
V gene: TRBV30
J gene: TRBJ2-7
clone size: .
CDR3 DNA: TGTGCCTGGGAGGCCTCGGCTAGCATTTTGTACTTC
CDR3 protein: CAWEASASILYF

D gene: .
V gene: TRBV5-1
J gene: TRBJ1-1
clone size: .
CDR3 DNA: TGCGCCAGCAGCTGGGGGAACACTGAAGCTTTCTTT
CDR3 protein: CASSWGNTEAFF

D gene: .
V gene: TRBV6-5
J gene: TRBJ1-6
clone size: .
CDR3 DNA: TGTGCCAGCAGTTACTCGTTAGGTACCCTCCACTTT
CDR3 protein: CASSYSLGTLHF

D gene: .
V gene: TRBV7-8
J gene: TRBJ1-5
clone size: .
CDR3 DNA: TGTGCCAGCAGCTTAGAAGGTAGCAATCAGCCCCAGCATTTT
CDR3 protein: CASSLEGSNQPQHF

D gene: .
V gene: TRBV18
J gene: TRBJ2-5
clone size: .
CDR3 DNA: TGTGCCAGCTCACCGGGACCCGAGACCCAGTACTTC
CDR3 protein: CASSPGPETQYF

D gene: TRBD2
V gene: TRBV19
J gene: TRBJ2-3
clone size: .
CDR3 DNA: TGTGCCAGTAGTGCACCTAGCGGAGGAAGCACAGATACGCAGTATTTT
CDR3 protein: CASSAPSGGSTDTQYF

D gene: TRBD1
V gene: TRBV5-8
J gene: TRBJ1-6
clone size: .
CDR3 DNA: TGTGCCAGCAGCTATGCCGGGACAGCTAATTCACCCCTCCACTTT
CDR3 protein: CASSYAGTANSPLHF

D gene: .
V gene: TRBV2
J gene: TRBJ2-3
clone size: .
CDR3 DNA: TGTGCCAGCAGTGAAGGAGAAGGCTTCACCTATACGCAGTATTTT
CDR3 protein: CASSEGEGFTYTQYF

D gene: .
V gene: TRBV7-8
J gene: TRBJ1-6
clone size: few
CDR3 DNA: TGTGCCAGCAGCGGATATCGGAGCTCCTATAATTCACCCCTCCACTTT
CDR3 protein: CASSGYRSSYNSPLHF

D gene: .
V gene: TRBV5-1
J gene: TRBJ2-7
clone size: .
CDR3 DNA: TGCGCCAGCAGCGAAGACAGGTTAGCCTACGAGTGGCAGTACTTC
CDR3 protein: CASSEDRLAYEWQYF

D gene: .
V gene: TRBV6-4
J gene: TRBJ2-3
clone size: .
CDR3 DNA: TGTGCCAGCAGTGACTATAAGGGTGGGGATACGCAGTATTTT
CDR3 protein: CASSDYKGGDTQYF

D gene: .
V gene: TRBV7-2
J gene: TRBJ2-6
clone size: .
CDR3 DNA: TGTGCCAGCACCTCCCGACAGCTAACAATTTCTGGGGCCAACGTCCTGACTTTC
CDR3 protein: CASTSRQLTISGANVLTF

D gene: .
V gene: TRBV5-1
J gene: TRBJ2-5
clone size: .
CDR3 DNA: TGCGCCAGCAGCGGCAGCCACCAAGAGACCCAGTACTTC
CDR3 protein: CASSGSHQETQYF

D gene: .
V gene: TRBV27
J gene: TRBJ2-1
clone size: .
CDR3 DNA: TGTGCCAGCAGTTCTACCGTCCGCCCCAGGGATGAGCAGTTCTTC
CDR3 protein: CASSSTVRPRDEQFF

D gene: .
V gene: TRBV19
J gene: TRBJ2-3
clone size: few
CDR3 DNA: TGTGCCAGTCCGAACGGACGGGGCACTAGCACAGATACGCAGTATTTT
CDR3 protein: CASPNGRGTSTDTQYF

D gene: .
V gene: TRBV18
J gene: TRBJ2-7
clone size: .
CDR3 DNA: TGTGCCAGCTCACCGGTCCCAGGGGTCTACGAGCAGTACTTC
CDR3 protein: CASSPVPGVYEQYF

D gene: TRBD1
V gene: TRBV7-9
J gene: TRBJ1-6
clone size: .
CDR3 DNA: TGTGCCAGCAGCTTGACGACAGGGGCCCAGGGACCCCTCCACTTT
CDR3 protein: CASSLTTGAQGPLHF

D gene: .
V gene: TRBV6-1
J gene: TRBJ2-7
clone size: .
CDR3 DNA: TGTGCCAGCAGTGAAGGGGGTCTGAGATCCCCGCAGTACTTC
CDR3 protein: CASSEGGLRSPQYF

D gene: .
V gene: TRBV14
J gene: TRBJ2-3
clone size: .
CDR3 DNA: TGTGCCAGCAGCCAAGTTTTAGGATTTCGCGGGGTTTACACAGATACGCAGTATTTT
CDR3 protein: CASSQVLGFRGVYTDTQYF

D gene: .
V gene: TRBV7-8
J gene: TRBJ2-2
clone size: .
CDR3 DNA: TGTGCCAGCAGCTACCCAGGGCACCACACCGGGGAGCTGTTTTTT
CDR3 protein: CASSYPGHHTGELFF

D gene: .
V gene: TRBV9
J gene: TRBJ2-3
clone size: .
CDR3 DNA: TGTGCCAGCAGCGTAGCAAGTCTTGGGGCAGATACGCAGTATTTT
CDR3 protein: CASSVASLGADTQYF

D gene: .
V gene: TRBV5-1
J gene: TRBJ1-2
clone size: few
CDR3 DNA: TGCGCCAGCAGTCTACCCAACTATGGCTACACCTTC
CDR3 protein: CASSLPNYGYTF

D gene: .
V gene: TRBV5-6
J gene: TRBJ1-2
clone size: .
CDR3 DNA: TGTGCCAGCAGCCCTACTGCCAGGCCTAACTATGGCTACACCTTC
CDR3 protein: CASSPTARPNYGYTF

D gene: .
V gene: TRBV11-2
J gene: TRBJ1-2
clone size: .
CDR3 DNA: TGTGCCAGCAGCCACCAAAAGGGACGCTATGGCTACACCTTC
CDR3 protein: CASSHQKGRYGYTF

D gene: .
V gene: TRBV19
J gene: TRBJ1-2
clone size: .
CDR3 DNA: TGTGCCAGTAGTATTAACCTCTATGGCTACACCTTC
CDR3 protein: CASSINLYGYTF

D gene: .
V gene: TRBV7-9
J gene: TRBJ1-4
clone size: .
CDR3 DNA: TGTGCCAGCAGCTGGCCGAAGGGGCGAGCTAATGAAAAACTGTTTTTT
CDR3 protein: CASSWPKGRANEKLFF

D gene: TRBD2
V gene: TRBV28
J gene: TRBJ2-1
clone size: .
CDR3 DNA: TGTGCCAGCAGTTTATGGCGGGGGGGCCTCTACAATGAGCAGTTCTTC
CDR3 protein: CASSLWRGGLYNEQFF

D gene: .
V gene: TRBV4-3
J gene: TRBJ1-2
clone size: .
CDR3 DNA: TGCGCCAGCAGCCAAGCTGCACGGAACGCTAACTATGGCTACACCTTC
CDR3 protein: CASSQAARNANYGYTF

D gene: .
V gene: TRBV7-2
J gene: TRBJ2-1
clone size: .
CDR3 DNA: TGTGCCAGCAGCTTAGAAGGGGCTCGGTACAATGAGCAGTTCTTC
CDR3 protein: CASSLEGARYNEQFF

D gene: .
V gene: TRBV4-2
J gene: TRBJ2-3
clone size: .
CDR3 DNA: TGTGCCAGCAGCCAAGAATTGGTGCCGGGGGTAAACACAGATACGCAGTATTTT
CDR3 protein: CASSQELVPGVNTDTQYF

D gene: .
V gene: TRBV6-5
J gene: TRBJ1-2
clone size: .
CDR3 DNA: TGTGCCAGCAGTTACTCGATCTGGACCGCCGTCTATGGCTACACCTTC
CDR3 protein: CASSYSIWTAVYGYTF

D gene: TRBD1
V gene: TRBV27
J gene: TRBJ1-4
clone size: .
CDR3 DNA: TGTGCCAGCAGTTCGCCTCGGGACAGAGAAAAACTGTTTTTT
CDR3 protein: CASSSPRDREKLFF

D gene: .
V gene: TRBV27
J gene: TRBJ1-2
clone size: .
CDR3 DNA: TGTGCCAGCAGTTCCTACAGGGAGCCCGGACCAAATGGCTACACCTTC
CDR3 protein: CASSSYREPGPNGYTF

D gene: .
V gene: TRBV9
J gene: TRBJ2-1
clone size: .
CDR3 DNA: TGTGCCAGCAGCGTAGGGGTGAGCTCCTACAATGAGCAGTTCTTC
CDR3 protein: CASSVGVSSYNEQFF

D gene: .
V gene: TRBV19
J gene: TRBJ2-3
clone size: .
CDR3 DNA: TGTGCCAGTAATAGGGGGGGACAGGTACGAGGTACGCAGTATTTT
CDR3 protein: CASNRGGQVRGTQYF

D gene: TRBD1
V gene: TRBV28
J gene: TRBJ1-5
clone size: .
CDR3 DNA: TGTGCCAGCAGTACGATATCAGGGGACAGCCAAAATCCATGGACGGTTAGCAATCAGCCCCAGCATTTT
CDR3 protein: CASSTISGDSQNPWTVSNQPQHF

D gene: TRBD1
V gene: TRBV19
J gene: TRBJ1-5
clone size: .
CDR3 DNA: TGTGCCAGTAGTGCCTTTGACAGGGGTAGCAATCAGCCCCAGCATTTT
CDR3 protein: CASSAFDRGSNQPQHF

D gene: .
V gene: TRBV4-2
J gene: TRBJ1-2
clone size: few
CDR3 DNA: TGTGCCAGCAGCCAAGATACGGGGGGGGCGTCCTATGGCTACACCTTC
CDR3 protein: CASSQDTGGASYGYTF

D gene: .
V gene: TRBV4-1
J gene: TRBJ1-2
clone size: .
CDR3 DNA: TGCGCCAGCAGCCATTTGGGTTCATGGGATACGGGTGGGAATGGCTACACCTTC
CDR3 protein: CASSHLGSWDTGGNGYTF

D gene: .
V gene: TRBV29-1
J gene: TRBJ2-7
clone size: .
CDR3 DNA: TGCAGCGTTGATGGAGCCAGGTCCTACGAGCAGTACTTC
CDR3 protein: CSVDGARSYEQYF

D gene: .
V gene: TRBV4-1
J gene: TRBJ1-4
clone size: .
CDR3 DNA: TGCGCCAGCAGCCAAGAAGAGCGGGGGGGGGTTGAAAAACTGTTTTTT
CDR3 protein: CASSQEERGGVEKLFF

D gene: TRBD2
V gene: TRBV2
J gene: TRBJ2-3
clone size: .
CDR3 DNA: TGTGCCAGCAGTTTCAGTAGCGGGAGAGGCGCAGATACGCAGTATTTT
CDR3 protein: CASSFSSGRGADTQYF

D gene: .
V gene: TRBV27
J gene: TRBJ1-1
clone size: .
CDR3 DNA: TGTGCCAGCAGTTTTCAGGTGCCCCCCGAAGGTGCTTTCTTT
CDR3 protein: CASSFQVPPEGAFF

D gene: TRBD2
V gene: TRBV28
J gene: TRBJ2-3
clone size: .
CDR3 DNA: TGTGCCAGCAATCTCCTAGCGGGACCACTGGGTAGCACAGATACGCAGTATTTT
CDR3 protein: CASNLLAGPLGSTDTQYF

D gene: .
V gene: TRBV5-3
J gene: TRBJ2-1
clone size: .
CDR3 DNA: TGTGCCAGAAGTTGCACTCAAAGGTACTACAATGAGCAGTTCTTC
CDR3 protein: CARSCTQRYYNEQFF